This T cell receptor (beta chain) is drawn from a study of blood T cell repertoires in COVID-19. Looking at the study overall: Acute and convalescent COVID-19 specimens originated in the United States, Italy and Spain. The cDNA or gDNA used as material had been derived from T cells, B-cell-depleted T cells, or PBMCs.

This clone was picked up a small number of times. Original processing notes: By means of reference gene primer amplification, nucleated cell counts were estimated. Generated by immunoSEQ multiplex PCR, the TCRdb table keeps only in-frame clones and is missing some. V and J calls and clone size are given by that table; D and trimming were obtained from the DNA. The table has under 70,000 clones, more than 75% seen once. V was pared by 3 bases and J by 10 bases, with 11 bases of the junction left unmatched. The CDR3 is made up of 15 amino acids. Germline V lookup: CDR1 ENHRY, CDR2 SYGVKD. Sequenced sample: peripheral blood. This rearrangement joins TRBV10-3 to TRBJ2-1, with 8 nucleotides matching TRBD2. This clonotype originated in an older woman with COVID-19, enrolled during active disease. The CDR3 here is CAISDIAGTGREQFF. DNA of the CDR3: TGTGCCATCAGTGATATAGCGGGAACCGGGAGGGAGCAGTTCTTC.